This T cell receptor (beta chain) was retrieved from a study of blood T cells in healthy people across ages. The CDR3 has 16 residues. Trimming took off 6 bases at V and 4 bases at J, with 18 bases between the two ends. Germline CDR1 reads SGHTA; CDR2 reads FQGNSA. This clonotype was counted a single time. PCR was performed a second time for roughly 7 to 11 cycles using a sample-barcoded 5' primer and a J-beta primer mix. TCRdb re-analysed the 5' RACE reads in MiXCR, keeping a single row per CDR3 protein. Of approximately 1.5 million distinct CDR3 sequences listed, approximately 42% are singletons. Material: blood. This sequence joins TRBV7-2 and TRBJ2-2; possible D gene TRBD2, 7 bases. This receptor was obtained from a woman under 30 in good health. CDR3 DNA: TGTGCCAGCAGGAAAAGGGGGGGACCGATCACCGGGGAGCTGTTTTTT. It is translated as CASRKRGGPITGELFF.